This TCR beta chain was identified in a study of radiation and T cells in renal cell carcinoma. Whole-study findings and limits: In blood, top tumor clones expanded by 2 weeks, shrinking by 4.

As regards this clone: The target antigen is unknown.

Described time point: blood 4 weeks post-SBRT, at nephrectomy. Treatment of the sample: 15 Gy SBRT to primary tumor, nephrectomy 4 weeks later. Germline CDR1 and CDR2: SGHAT and FQDESV (reference sequence). The CDR3 runs to 15 residues. Trimming pared 4 bases from V and 2 bases from J, leaving 13 bases between. Assay: immunoSEQ multiplex PCR; the TCRdb copy retains only in-frame clones and omits some. The sample yields about 78,000 clones, 80% to 90% seen once. Material: blood, obtained from a patient whose treatment included radiotherapy and nephrectomy. The rearrangement joins TRBV11-1 to TRBJ2-3; possible D gene TRBD2, 7 bases. The TCR comes from a woman in her seventies with renal cell carcinoma. The CDR3: CASSSRGLYTDTQYF. The CDR3, as DNA: TGTGCCAGCAGCTCGCGGGGGCTCTACACAGATACGCAGTATTTT. The whole variable domain, remainder taken from reference TRBV11-1 and TRBJ2-3, is EAEVAQSPRYKITEKSQAVAFWCDPISGHATLYWYRQILGQGPELLVQFQDESVVDDSQLPKDRFSAERLKGVDSTLKIQPAELGDSAMYLCASSSRGLYTDTQYFGPGTRLTVL.